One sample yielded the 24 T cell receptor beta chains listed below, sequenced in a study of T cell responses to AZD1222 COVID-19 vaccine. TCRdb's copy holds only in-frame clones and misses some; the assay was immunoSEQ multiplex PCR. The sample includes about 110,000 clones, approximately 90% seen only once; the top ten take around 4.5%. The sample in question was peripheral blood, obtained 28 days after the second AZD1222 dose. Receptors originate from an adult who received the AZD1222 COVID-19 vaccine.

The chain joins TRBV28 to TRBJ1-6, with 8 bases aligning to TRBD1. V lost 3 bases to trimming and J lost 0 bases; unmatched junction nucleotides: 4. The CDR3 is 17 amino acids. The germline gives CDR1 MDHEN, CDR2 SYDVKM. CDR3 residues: CASSLGTGVSYNSPLHF. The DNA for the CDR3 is TGTGCCAGCAGTTTGGGGACAGGTGTCTCCTATAATTCACCCCTCCACTTT. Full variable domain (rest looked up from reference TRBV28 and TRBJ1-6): DVKVTQSSRYLVKRTGEKVFLECVQDMDHENMFWYRQDPGLGLRLIYFSYDVKMKEKGDIPEGYSVSREKKERFSLILESASTNQTSMYLCASSLGTGVSYNSPLHFGNGTRLTVT.

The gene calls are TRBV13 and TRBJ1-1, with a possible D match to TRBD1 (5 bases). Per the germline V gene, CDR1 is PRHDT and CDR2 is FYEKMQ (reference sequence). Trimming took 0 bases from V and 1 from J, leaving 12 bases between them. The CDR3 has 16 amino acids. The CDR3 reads CASSLGVEGRNTEAFF. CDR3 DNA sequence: TGTGCCAGCAGCTTAGGGGTCGAGGGGAGGAACACTGAAGCTTTCTTT.

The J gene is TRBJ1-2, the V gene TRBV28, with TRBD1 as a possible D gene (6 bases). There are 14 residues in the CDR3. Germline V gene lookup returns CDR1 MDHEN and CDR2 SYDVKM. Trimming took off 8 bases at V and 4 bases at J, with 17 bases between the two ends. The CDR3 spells CASDNQGPSYGYTF. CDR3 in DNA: TGTGCCAGCGATAATCAGGGGCCCAGCTATGGCTACACCTTC.

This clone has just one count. CDR3 residues: CASSEDGQSYNYGYTF. The DNA of the CDR3 is TGTGCCAGCAGTGAAGACGGACAGTCCTATAACTATGGCTACACCTTC. This sequence joins TRBV2 and TRBJ1-2; D possibly corresponds to TRBD1 (6 bases). Trimming took off 1 base at V and 1 base at J, with 13 bases between the two ends. The germline V gene has CDR1 SNHLY and CDR2 FYNNEI. This CDR3 has 16 residues.

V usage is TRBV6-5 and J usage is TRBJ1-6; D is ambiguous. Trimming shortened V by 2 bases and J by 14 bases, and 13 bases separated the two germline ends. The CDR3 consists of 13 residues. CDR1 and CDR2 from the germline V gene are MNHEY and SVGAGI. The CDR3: CASSYGSGEALHF. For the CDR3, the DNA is TGTGCCAGCAGTTACGGTAGTGGGGAAGCCCTCCACTTT.

CDR3 amino acids: CASSIGSPREREKLFF. The CDR3 bases are TGTGCCAGTAGTATAGGGTCTCCACGAGAACGGGAAAAACTGTTTTTT. The J gene is TRBJ1-4, the V gene TRBV19; D unresolved. The CDR3 runs 16 residues. The ends were cut back, 1 base at V and 8 bases at J, with 17 bases in the middle. Looked up from germline, CDR1 is LNHDA and CDR2 is SQIVND (reference sequence).

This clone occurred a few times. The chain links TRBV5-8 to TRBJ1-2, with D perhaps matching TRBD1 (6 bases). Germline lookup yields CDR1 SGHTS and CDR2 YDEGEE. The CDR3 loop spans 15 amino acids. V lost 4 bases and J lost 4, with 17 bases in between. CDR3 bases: TGTGCCAGCAGCACGGGACACCTCCCCGGCTATGGCTACACCTTC. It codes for CASSTGHLPGYGYTF.

The CDR3 loop is CATSEFKNYGYTF. The CDR3 coding sequence is TGTGCCACCAGTGAATTTAAGAACTATGGCTACACCTTC. This chain links TRBV24-1 with TRBJ1-2; no reliable D call. V dropped 4 bases and J dropped 2 bases, with 7 bases sitting between them. The CDR3 length is 13 residues. Germline CDR1 KGHDR, CDR2 SFDVKD.

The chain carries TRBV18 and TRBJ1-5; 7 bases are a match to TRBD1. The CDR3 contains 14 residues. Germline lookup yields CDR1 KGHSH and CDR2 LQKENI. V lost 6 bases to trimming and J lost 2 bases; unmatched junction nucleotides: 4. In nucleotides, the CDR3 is TGTGCCAGCTCGGATGGGACAGGCAATCAGCCCCAGCATTTT. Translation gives CASSDGTGNQPQHF. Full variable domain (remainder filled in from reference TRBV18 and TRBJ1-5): NAGVMQNPRHLVRRRGQEARLRCSPMKGHSHVYWYRQLPEEGLKFMVYLQKENIIDESGMPKERFSAEFPKEGPSILRIQQVVRGDSAAYFCASSDGTGNQPQHFGDGTRLSIL.

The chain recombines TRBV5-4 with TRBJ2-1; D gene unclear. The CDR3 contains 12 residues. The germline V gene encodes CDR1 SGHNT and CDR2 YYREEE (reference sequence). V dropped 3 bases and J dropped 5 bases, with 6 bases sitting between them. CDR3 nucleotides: TGTGCCAGCAGCTCGTTCAACAATGAGCAGTTCTTC. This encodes CASSSFNNEQFF.

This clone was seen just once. The CDR3 region is CASSLDTMNTEAFF. In DNA, the CDR3 is TGTGCCAGCTCACTAGACACTATGAACACTGAAGCTTTCTTT. The chain recombines TRBV18 with TRBJ1-1, with D unclear. V was cut by 4 bases and J by 0 bases, with 9 bases left in between. The CDR3 is made up of 14 amino acids. CDR1 and CDR2 from the germline V gene are KGHSH and LQKENI. Supplemented by reference TRBV18 and TRBJ1-1, the full variable domain reads NAGVMQNPRHLVRRRGQEARLRCSPMKGHSHVYWYRQLPEEGLKFMVYLQKENIIDESGMPKERFSAEFPKEGPSILRIQQVVRGDSAAYFCASSLDTMNTEAFFGQGTRLTVV.

The CDR3 loop is CASSLSPEQPQHF. DNA of the CDR3: TGTGCCAGCAGCTTGTCTCCGGAGCAGCCCCAGCATTTT. The chain joins TRBV9 to TRBJ1-5, with D unclear. The CDR3 has 13 residues. The germline V and J ends were trimmed by 4 bases and 7 bases, with 12 bases remaining between them. The germline gives CDR1 SGDLS, CDR2 YYNGEE.

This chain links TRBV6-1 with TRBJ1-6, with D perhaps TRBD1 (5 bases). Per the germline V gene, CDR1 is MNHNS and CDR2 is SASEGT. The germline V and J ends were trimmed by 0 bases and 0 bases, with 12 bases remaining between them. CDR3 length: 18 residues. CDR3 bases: TGTGCCAGCAGTGAAGCTGGGACCCGGAGCTCCTATAATTCACCCCTCCACTTT. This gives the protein CASSEAGTRSSYNSPLHF.

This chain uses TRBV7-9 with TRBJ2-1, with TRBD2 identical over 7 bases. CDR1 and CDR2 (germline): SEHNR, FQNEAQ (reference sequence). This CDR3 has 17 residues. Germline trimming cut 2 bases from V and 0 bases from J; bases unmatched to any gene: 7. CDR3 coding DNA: TGTGCCAGCAGCTTATCGGGGGGTTCCAGCTCCTACAATGAGCAGTTCTTC. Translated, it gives CASSLSGGSSSYNEQFF. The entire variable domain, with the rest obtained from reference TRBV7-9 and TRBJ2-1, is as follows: DTGVSQNPRHKITKRGQNVTFRCDPISEHNRLYWYRQTLGQGPEFLTYFQNEAQLEKSRLLSDRFSAERPKGSFSTLEIQRTEQGDSAMYLCASSLSGGSSSYNEQFFGPGTRLTVL.

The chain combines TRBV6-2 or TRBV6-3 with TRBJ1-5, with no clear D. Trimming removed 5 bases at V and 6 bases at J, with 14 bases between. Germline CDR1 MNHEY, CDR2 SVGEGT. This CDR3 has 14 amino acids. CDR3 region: CASSRTLDGQPQHF. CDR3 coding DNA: TGTGCCAGCAGTCGGACCCTAGATGGTCAGCCCCAGCATTTT.

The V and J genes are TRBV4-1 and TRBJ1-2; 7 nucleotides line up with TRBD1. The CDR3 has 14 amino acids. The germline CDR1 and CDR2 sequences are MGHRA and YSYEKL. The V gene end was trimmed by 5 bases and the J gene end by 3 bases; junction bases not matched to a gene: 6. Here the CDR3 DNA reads TGCGCCAGCAGCGGGACAGTGGGTGACTATGGCTACACCTTC. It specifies CASSGTVGDYGYTF.

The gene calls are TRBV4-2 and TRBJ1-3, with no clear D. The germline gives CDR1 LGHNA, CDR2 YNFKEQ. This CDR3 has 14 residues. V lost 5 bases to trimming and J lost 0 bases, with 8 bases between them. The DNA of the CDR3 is TGTGCCAGCAGCGAGGTCTCCTCTGGAAACACCATATATTTT. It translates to CASSEVSSGNTIYF.

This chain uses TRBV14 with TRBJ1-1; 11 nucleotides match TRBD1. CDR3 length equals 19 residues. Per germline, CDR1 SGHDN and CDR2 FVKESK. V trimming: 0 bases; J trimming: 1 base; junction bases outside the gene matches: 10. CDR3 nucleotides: TGTGCCAGCAGCCAAGATTTGGGGGACAGGGGGTTTTGGAACACTGAAGCTTTCTTT. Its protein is CASSQDLGDRGFWNTEAFF.

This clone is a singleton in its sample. The CDR3 spells CASSRQGSYEQYF. The DNA of the CDR3 is TGTGCCAGCAGTCGGCAGGGATCCTACGAGCAGTACTTC. This sequence joins TRBV25-1 and TRBJ2-7; D is possibly TRBD1 (5 bases). CDR3 length equals 13 residues. CDR1 MGHDK and CDR2 SYGVNS come from the germline V gene. Trimming took 5 bases from V and 1 from J, leaving 9 bases between them.

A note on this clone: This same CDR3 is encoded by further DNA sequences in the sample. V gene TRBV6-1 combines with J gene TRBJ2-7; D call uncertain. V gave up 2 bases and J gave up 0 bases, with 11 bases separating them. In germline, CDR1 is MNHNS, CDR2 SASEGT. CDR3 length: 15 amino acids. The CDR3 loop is CASSETLGPSYEQYF. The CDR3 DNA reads TGTGCCAGCAGTGAAACCCTCGGGCCCTCCTACGAGCAGTACTTC.

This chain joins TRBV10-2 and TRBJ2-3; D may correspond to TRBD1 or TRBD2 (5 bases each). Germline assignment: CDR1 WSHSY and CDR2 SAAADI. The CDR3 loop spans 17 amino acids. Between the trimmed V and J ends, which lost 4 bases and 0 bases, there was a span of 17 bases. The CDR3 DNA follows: TGCGCCAGCAGTGGCTTGGGACGGCTCACTAGCACAGATACGCAGTATTTT. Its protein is CASSGLGRLTSTDTQYF.

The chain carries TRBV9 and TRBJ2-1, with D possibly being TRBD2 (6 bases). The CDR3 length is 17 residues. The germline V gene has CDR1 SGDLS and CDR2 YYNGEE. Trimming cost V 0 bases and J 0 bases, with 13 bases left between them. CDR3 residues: CASSVVGRAGSYNEQFF. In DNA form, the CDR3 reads TGTGCCAGCAGCGTAGTGGGCAGAGCGGGCTCCTACAATGAGCAGTTCTTC.

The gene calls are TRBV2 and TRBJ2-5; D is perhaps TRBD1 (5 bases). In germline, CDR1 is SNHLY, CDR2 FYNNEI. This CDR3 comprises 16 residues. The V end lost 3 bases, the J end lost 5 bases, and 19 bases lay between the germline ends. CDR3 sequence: CASSDQGASLGETQYF. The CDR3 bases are TGTGCCAGCAGTGACCAAGGGGCTTCCCTGGGGGAGACCCAGTACTTC.

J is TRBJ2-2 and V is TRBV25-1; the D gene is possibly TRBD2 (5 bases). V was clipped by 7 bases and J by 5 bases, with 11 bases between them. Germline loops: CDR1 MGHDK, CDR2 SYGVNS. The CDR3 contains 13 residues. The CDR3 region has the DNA TGTGCCAGCATTGCATCGGGGACCGGGGAGCTGTTTTTT. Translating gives CASIASGTGELFF.